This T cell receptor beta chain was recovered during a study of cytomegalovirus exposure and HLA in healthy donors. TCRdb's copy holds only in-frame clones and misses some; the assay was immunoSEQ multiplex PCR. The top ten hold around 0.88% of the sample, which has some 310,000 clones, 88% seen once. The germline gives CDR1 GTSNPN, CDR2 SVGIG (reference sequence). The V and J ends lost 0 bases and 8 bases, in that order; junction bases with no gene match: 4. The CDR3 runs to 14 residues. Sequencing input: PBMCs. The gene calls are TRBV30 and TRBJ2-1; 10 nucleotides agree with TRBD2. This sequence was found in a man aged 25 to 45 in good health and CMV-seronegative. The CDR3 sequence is CAWSVASGGDEQFF. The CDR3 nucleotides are TGTGCCTGGAGTGTAGCTAGCGGGGGCGATGAGCAGTTCTTC.